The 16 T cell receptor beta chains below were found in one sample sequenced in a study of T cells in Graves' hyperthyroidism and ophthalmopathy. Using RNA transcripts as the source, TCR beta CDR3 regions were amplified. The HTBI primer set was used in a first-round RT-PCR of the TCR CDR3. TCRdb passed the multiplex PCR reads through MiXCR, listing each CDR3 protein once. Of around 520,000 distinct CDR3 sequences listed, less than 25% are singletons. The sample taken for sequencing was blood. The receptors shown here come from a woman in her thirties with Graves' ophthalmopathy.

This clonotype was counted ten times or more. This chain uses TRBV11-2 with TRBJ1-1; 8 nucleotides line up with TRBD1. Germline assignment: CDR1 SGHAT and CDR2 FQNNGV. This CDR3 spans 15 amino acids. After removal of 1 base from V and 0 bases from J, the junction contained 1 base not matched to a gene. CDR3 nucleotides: TGTGCCAGCAGCTTAGTGGGACAGGTGAACACTGAAGCTTTCTTT. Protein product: CASSLVGQVNTEAFF.

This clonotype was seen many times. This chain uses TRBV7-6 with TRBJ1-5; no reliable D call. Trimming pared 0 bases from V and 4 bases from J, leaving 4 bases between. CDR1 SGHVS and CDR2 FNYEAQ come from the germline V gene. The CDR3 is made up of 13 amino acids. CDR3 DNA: TGTGCCAGCAGCTTAGCACTGAATCAGCCCCAGCATTTT. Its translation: CASSLALNQPQHF.

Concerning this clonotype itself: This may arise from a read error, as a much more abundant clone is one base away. Written as DNA, the CDR3 is TGCAGTGCTGGGACTAGCGGGAGTTACGGGCAGTACTTC. Translated: CSAGTSGSYGQYF. This rearrangement joins TRBV20-1 to TRBJ2-7, with 14 nucleotides matching TRBD2. The CDR3 spans 13 residues. Per germline, CDR1 DFQATT and CDR2 SNEGSKA (reference sequence).

The CDR3, as DNA: TGTGCCAGCAAGGCGGGGCAGATTCACACCGGGGAGCTGTTTTTT. It yields the protein CASKAGQIHTGELFF. V is TRBV6-1 and J is TRBJ2-2, with D possibly matching TRBD2 (6 bases). Trimming removed 7 bases from V and 3 bases from J, with 15 bases in between. CDR1 is MNHNS, CDR2 SASEGT, per germline. The CDR3 sequence is 15 residues long.

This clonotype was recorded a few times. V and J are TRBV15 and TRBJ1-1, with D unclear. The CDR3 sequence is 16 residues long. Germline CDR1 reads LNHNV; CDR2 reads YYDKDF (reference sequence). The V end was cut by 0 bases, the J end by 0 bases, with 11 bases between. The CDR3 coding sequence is TGTGCCACCAGCAGAGATAGCGCACCCATGAACACTGAAGCTTTCTTT. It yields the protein CATSRDSAPMNTEAFF.

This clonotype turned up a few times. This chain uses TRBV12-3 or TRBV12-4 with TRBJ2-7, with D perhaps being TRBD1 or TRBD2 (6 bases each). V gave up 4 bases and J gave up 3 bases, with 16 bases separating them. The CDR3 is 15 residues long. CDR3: CASSSWGAPYYEQYF. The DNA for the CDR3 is TGTGCCAGCAGTTCGTGGGGGGCCCCATACTACGAGCAGTACTTC.

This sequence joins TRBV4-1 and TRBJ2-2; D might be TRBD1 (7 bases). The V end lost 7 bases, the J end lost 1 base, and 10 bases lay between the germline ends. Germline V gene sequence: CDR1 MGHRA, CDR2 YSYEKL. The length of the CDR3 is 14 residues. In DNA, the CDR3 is TGCGCCAGCACCCAGGGGGGGAACACCGGGGAGCTGTTTTTT. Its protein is CASTQGGNTGELFF.

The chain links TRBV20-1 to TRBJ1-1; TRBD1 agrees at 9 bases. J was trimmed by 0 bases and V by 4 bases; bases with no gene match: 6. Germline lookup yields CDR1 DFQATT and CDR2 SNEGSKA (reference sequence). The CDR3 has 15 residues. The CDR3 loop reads CSATRQGGMNTEAFF. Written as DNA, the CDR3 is TGCAGTGCTACCAGACAGGGGGGGATGAACACTGAAGCTTTCTTT.

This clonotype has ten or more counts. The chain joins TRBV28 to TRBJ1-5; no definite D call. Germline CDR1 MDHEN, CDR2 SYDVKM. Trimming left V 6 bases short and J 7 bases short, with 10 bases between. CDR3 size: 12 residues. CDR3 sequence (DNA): TGTGCCAGCAGCATACAAGGACAGCCCCAGCATTTT. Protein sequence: CASSIQGQPQHF.

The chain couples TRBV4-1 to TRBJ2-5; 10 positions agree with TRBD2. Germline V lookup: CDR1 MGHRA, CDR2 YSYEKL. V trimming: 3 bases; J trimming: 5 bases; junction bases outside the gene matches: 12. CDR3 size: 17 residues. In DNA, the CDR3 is TGCGCCAGCAGCCACGACTACCTAGCGGGAGTAGGCGAGACCCAGTACTTC. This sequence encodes CASSHDYLAGVGETQYF.

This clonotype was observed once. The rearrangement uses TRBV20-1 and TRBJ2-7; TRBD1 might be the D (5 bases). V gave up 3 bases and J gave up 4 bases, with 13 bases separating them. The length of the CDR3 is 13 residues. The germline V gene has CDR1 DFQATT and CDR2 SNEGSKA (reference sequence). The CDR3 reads CSARGPSEYEQYF. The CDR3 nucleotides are TGCAGTGCTAGGGGGCCTTCGGAGTACGAGCAGTACTTC.

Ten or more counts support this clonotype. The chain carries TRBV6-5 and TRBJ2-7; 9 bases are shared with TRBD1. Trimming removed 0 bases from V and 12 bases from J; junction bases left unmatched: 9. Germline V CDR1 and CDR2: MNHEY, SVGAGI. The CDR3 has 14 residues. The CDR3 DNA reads TGTGCCAGCAGTTACTCGTATGGACAGGGGTGGCTGTACTTC. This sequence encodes CASSYSYGQGWLYF.

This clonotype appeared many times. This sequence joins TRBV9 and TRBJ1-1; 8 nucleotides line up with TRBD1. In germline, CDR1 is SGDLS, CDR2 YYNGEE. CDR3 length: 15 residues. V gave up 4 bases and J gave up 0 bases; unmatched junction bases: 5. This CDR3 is CASSTTGQVNTEAFF. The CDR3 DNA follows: TGTGCCAGCAGCACAACGGGACAGGTGAACACTGAAGCTTTCTTT.

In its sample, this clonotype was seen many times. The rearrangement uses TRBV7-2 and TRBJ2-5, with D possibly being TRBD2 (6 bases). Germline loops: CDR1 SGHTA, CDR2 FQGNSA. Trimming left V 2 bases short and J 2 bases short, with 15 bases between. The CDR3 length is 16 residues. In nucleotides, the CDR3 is TGTGCCAGCAGCTTAATTGGTGCTAGCGTTCAAGAGACCCAGTACTTC. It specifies CASSLIGASVQETQYF.

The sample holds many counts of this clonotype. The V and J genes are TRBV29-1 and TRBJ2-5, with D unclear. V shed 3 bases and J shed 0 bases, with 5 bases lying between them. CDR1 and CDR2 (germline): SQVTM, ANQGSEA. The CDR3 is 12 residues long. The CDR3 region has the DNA TGCAGCGTTGAGGCGTACCAAGAGACCCAGTACTTC. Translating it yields CSVEAYQETQYF.

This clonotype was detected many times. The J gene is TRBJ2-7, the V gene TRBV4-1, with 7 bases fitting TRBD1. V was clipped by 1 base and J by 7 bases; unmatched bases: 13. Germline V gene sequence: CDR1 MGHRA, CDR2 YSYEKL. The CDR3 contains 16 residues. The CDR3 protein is CASSQARAGGAWEQYF. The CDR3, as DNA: TGCGCCAGCAGCCAAGCCCGAGCAGGGGGAGCGTGGGAGCAGTACTTC.